This T cell receptor beta chain was recovered during a study of blood T cells in healthy people across ages. Overall study findings and caveats: Strong correlation existed between TCR beta diversity and naive T cell percentage.

As concerns this clonotype: Antigen: not known.

It was with a sample-barcoded 5' primer and a J-beta primer mix that a second PCR of about 7 to 12 cycles was run. TCRdb redid the calling of the 5' RACE reads with MiXCR, one entry per CDR3 protein. The sample contains approximately 800,000 distinct CDR3 sequences, about 34% of which appear only once. The CDR3 is 17 residues long. In germline, CDR1 is MGHRA, CDR2 YSYEKL. The TCR originated in a man between 18 and 35 years old in good health. The sequenced material came from blood. The chain uses TRBV4-1 and TRBJ2-1; no clear D gene. The J call may be incorrect, as the DNA end agrees better with TRBJ2-7. CDR3 bases: TGCGCCAGCAGCCAAGCAGTGGAAAGGGTAGCCTACAATGAGCAGTACTTC. Its translation is CASSQAVERVAYNEQYF.